What follows is one T cell receptor (beta chain) and its context. Antigen: not known. All participants with HIV were treated in the United States. The assay, immunoSEQ v3.0, was run at survey level. Repertoires were generated with immunoSEQ multiplex PCR, while TCRdb's copy carries only in-frame clones and drops some. This table has under 45,000 clones, about 80% appearing once. V was shortened by 0 bases and J by 4 bases, with 13 bases between the two germline ends. The CDR3 loop spans 15 amino acids. The germline CDR1 and CDR2 sequences are SGHNT and YYREEE (reference sequence). This sample is drawn from a study of long-term antiretroviral therapy in people with HIV. Study findings and constraints: All time points showed a repertoire dominated by clones expanded before ART.

The chain uses TRBV5-4 and TRBJ1-2; a weak D match, TRBD1 (5 bases). Sequenced material: unsorted PBMCs, taken 3.4 years after starting antiretroviral therapy. The origin of this receptor is a man aged 25-40 years with HIV. The DNA of the CDR3 is TGTGCCAGCAGCTTGGTAGGGCAGGGTCTCTATGGCTACACCTTC. Translated, it gives CASSLVGQGLYGYTF.